The 29 T cell receptor beta chains reported below all come from one sample, sequenced in a study of regulatory T cells in long-lasting Graves disease. Time point specified: newly diagnosed GD, antithyroid drugs for less than 3 months. The TCR library used RNA extracted from PBMCs. Through Arm-PCR of CDR3 regions and iRepertoire HTBI primers, TCR beta libraries were built. TCRdb called the multiplex PCR reads again in MiXCR, with one record for every CDR3 protein. The table lists 400,000 to 500,000 distinct CDR3 sequences, about a sixth of them singletons, with 20% to 25% in the top ten. The same data also contributed to another study, on T cells in Graves' hyperthyroidism and ophthalmopathy.

The sequenced sample was peripheral blood mononuclear cells (PBMCs), obtained at new diagnosis, from a patient treated with antithyroid drugs. The receptors were sampled from a woman under 30 with Graves disease.

This clonotype came up many times. The V call is TRBV2, the J call TRBJ2-3, with TRBD2 matching over 8 bases. The CDR3 contains 16 residues. Germline assignment: CDR1 SNHLY and CDR2 FYNNEI. V lost 8 bases and J lost 5; bases outside the gene matches: 15. CDR3 loop: CASVERESIKGDTQYF. Written as DNA, the CDR3 is TGTGCCAGCGTTGAGCGGGAGTCCATAAAAGGAGATACGCAGTATTTT.

The CDR3 region is CASSFRNVPKNQPQHF. The CDR3 region has the DNA TGTGCCAGCAGTTTCAGGAACGTGCCTAAAAATCAGCCCCAGCATTTT. The chain links TRBV28 to TRBJ1-5; D gene uncertain. The V and J ends lost 3 bases and 4 bases respectively, with 16 bases between them. CDR1 MDHEN and CDR2 SYDVKM come from the germline V gene. CDR3 length: 16 amino acids.

This clonotype has ten or more counts. The chain joins TRBV11-2 to TRBJ2-7, with 7 bases matching TRBD1. The CDR3 is 13 residues long. J gave up 6 bases and V 2 bases, and 4 bases lay outside the gene matches. Looked up from germline, CDR1 is SGHAT and CDR2 is FQNNGV. The CDR3 protein is CASSLNNRGEQYF. The CDR3 DNA is TGTGCCAGCAGCTTAAACAACAGGGGCGAGCAGTACTTC.

Notes on this clonotype: It differs at one base from a far larger clone, so likely a read error. The V gene is TRBV28, the J gene TRBJ2-1; D tentatively reads TRBD1 or TRBD2 (5 bases each). This CDR3 is 14 amino acids long. V was shortened by 2 bases and J by 10 bases, with 15 bases between the two germline ends. CDR1 is MDHEN, CDR2 SYDVKM, per germline. The CDR3 region has the DNA TGTGCCAGCAGTTTACCGGGAACAGGCTACGAGCAGTTCTTC. This encodes CASSLPGTGYEQFF.

In the case of this clonotype: Since the CDR3 does not end with the conserved phenylalanine or tryptophan, this likely comes from a read error. The chain carries TRBV20-1 and TRBJ1-1; the D gene is possibly TRBD1 (6 bases). The CDR3 consists of 14 residues. Between the trimmed V and J ends, which lost 5 bases and 4 bases, there was a span of 17 bases. Germline CDR1 is DFQATT and CDR2 is SNEGSKA (reference sequence). The CDR3 region is CSAGEGGGGTEAFS. Written as DNA, the CDR3 is TGCAGTGCTGGCGAAGGGGGAGGTGGCACTGAAGCTTTCTCT.

V is TRBV19 and J is TRBJ1-1, with unresolved D. The length of the CDR3 is 12 residues. Looked up from germline, CDR1 is LNHDA and CDR2 is SQIVND (reference sequence). V lost 6 bases to trimming and J lost 0 bases, with 5 bases between them. The CDR3 bases are TGTGCCAGTAGCCACCTGAACACTGAAGCTTTCTTT. It codes for CASSHLNTEAFF.

V usage is TRBV27 and J usage is TRBJ2-7, with 9 bases matching TRBD1. With 7 bases clipped from V and 5 bases from J, the junction kept 12 bases outside the gene matches. Germline CDR1 reads MNHEY; CDR2 reads SMNVEV (reference sequence). The CDR3 length is 15 residues. CDR3 residues: CASKHRDRVMDEQYF. The CDR3 nucleotides are TGTGCCAGCAAGCACCGGGACAGGGTAATGGACGAGCAGTACTTC.

This clonotype was seen a few times. The germline gene is not matched at one end of the junction; a read error may be the cause. The chain uses TRBV6-2 or TRBV6-3 and TRBJ1-1; D gene uncertain. CDR1 is MNHEY, CDR2 SVGEGT, per germline. CDR3 length: 13 amino acids. This CDR3 is CASGYGGSVKAFF. The CDR3 DNA sequence: TGTGCCAGCGGTTACGGCGGCAGCGTCAAAGCTTTCTTT.

A few counts support this clonotype. V gene TRBV6-1 combines with J gene TRBJ1-3; no clear D. The CDR3 totals 12 residues. The germline V and J ends were trimmed by 2 bases and 6 bases, with 5 bases remaining between them. Per the germline V gene, CDR1 is MNHNS and CDR2 is SASEGT. CDR3 loop: CASSEQPNTIYF. CDR3 nucleotide sequence: TGTGCCAGCAGTGAACAACCAAACACCATATATTTT.

This clonotype was found a few times. This chain links TRBV15 with TRBJ1-2; the match to TRBD1 covers 7 bases. Germline trimming cut 0 bases from V and 3 bases from J; bases unmatched to any gene: 13. The CDR3 totals 18 residues. Germline assignment: CDR1 LNHNV and CDR2 YYDKDF (reference sequence). This CDR3 reads CATSRDFSQRQGHYGYTF. CDR3 bases: TGTGCCACCAGCAGAGATTTTTCCCAAAGACAGGGACACTATGGCTACACCTTC. The entire variable domain, with the rest obtained from reference TRBV15 and TRBJ1-2, is as follows: DAMVIQNPRYQVTQFGKPVTLSCSQTLNHNVMYWYQQKSSQAPKLLFHYYDKDFNNEADTPDNFQSRRPNTSFCFLDIRSPGLGDTAMYLCATSRDFSQRQGHYGYTFGSGTRLTVV.

This clonotype was counted ten times or more. This sequence joins TRBV11-2 and TRBJ2-5, with TRBD2 identical over 10 bases. V shed 1 base, J shed 1 base, and the junction held 6 bases outside the gene matches. Germline V gene lookup returns CDR1 SGHAT and CDR2 FQNNGV. The CDR3 loop spans 17 amino acids. The CDR3 sequence: CASSLVVTSGAQETQYF. CDR3 DNA: TGTGCCAGCAGCTTAGTTGTTACTAGCGGGGCCCAAGAGACCCAGTACTTC.

This clonotype was found many times. The rearrangement uses TRBV7-9 and TRBJ2-1; no clear D gene. The CDR3 is 12 residues long. Germline V gives CDR1 SEHNR, CDR2 FQNEAQ (reference sequence). The germline V and J ends were trimmed by 4 bases and 7 bases, with 8 bases remaining between them. CDR3 amino acids: CASSSSPNEQFF. Here the CDR3 DNA reads TGTGCCAGCAGCTCCTCCCCGAATGAGCAGTTCTTC.

This clonotype has ten or more counts. The chain combines TRBV12-3 or TRBV12-4 with TRBJ2-4; D tentatively fits TRBD1 or TRBD2 (5 bases each). Trimming removed 6 bases from V and 10 bases from J, with 19 bases in between. The CDR3 length is 14 residues. CDR3 in DNA: TGTGCCAGCAGCCTTACTGGGACCGTGGGGATTCAGTACTTC. Residues: CASSLTGTVGIQYF.

This clonotype was observed at least ten times. The chain couples TRBV3-1 to TRBJ2-1, with unresolved D. CDR3 size: 15 residues. V dropped 0 bases and J dropped 6 bases, with 12 bases sitting between them. Germline CDR1 is LGHDT and CDR2 is YNNKEL (reference sequence). CDR3 residues: CASSQDLNSLNEQFF. The CDR3 nucleotides read TGTGCCAGCAGCCAAGATCTCAACTCGCTCAATGAGCAGTTCTTC.

This chain connects TRBV2 to TRBJ2-5; D gene uncertain. The CDR3 has 14 residues. Germline loops: CDR1 SNHLY, CDR2 FYNNEI. Trimming pared 2 bases from V and 4 bases from J, leaving 11 bases between. CDR3 in DNA: TGTGCCAGCAGTGAAAATTTCAGGTCAGAGACCCAGTACTTC. It codes for CASSENFRSETQYF. Based on the CDR3 plus reference TRBV2 and TRBJ2-5, the full variable domain is EPEVTQTPSHQVTQMGQEVILRCVPISNHLYFYWYRQILGQKVEFLVSFYNNEISEKSEIFDDQFSVERPDGSNFTLKIRSTKLEDSAMYFCASSENFRSETQYFGPGTRLLVL.

For this clonotype: Germline is not matched at one junction end, which may reflect a read error. This rearrangement joins TRBV5-8 to TRBJ2-3, with D perhaps matching TRBD1 or TRBD2 (5 bases each). The CDR3 spans 12 residues. CDR1 SGHTS and CDR2 YDEGEE come from the germline V gene. This chain's CDR3 is CASSVRGGTQYF. The CDR3, as DNA: TGTGCCAGCAGCGTCCGTGGGGGTACGCAGTATTTC.

This clonotype appeared a few times. The genes are TRBV18 and TRBJ2-7, with D possibly being TRBD1 (6 bases). CDR3 length: 15 residues. Germline V CDR1 and CDR2: KGHSH, LQKENI. V was cut by 0 bases and J by 2 bases, with 11 bases left in between. The DNA of the CDR3 is TGTGCCAGCTCACCACCATTTTCAGGGGCCTACGAGCAGTACTTC. Translated: CASSPPFSGAYEQYF.

V and J are TRBV29-1 and TRBJ2-5; perhaps TRBD2 as D (7 bases). Germline-derived CDR1 and CDR2 are SQVTM and ANQGSEA. The CDR3 extends over 13 amino acids. V was cut by 2 bases and J by 2 bases, with 9 bases left in between. The CDR3 loop is CSVERGGQETQYF. CDR3 nucleotides: TGCAGCGTTGAAAGGGGGGGACAAGAGACCCAGTACTTC.

The genes are TRBV7-6 and TRBJ2-1; 7 bases line up with TRBD1. CDR1 and CDR2 from the germline V gene are SGHVS and FNYEAQ. This CDR3 comprises 15 residues. V trimming: 5 bases; J trimming: 5 bases; junction bases outside the gene matches: 9. CDR3 in DNA: TGTGCCAGCAGCAACAAGGCAGGGGGTAACAATGAGCAGTTCTTC. Its protein is CASSNKAGGNNEQFF.

Ten or more counts support this clonotype. The gene calls are TRBV15 and TRBJ2-1; D not resolved. The CDR3 spans 15 residues. V dropped 5 bases and J dropped 9 bases, with 20 bases sitting between them. Germline V gene data show CDR1 as LNHNV and CDR2 as YYDKDF (reference sequence). The CDR3 region has the DNA TGTGCCACCAGCCGCGCGGAGACTCCCCCGGCTGAGCAGTTCTTC. It specifies CATSRAETPPAEQFF.

This clonotype has a handful of counts. The chain employs TRBV7-9 and TRBJ1-1; possible D gene TRBD1, 5 bases. The CDR3 consists of 13 residues. The germline V and J ends were trimmed by 4 bases and 6 bases, with 12 bases remaining between them. Looked up from germline, CDR1 is SEHNR and CDR2 is FQNEAQ (reference sequence). The CDR3 loop is CASSSSGSAEAFF. CDR3 DNA: TGTGCCAGCAGCTCCTCAGGGTCGGCTGAAGCTTTCTTT.

As to this clonotype: A read error is possible here, since a much larger clone lies one base away. The chain carries TRBV28 and TRBJ2-1, with 8 bases matching TRBD2. The germline gives CDR1 MDHEN, CDR2 SYDVKM. The J segment lost 10 bases and the V segment lost 4 bases, leaving 15 bases of the junction unmatched. The CDR3 contains 16 residues. CDR3 in amino acids: CASSSPTSGSSYEQFF. The CDR3 DNA follows: TGTGCCAGCAGTTCCCCTACTAGCGGAAGCTCCTACGAGCAGTTCTTC.

In this sample, this clonotype turned up many times. V usage is TRBV11-1 and J usage is TRBJ1-1, with 10 bases that match TRBD1. The germline V gene has CDR1 SGHAT and CDR2 FQDESV (reference sequence). V gave up 5 bases and J gave up 11 bases; unmatched junction bases: 8. The CDR3 length is 13 residues. The CDR3 region has the DNA TGTGCCAGCAGCCGGGGACAGGGGAATTGGGCTTTCTTT. This sequence encodes CASSRGQGNWAFF.

V and J are TRBV5-1 and TRBJ1-1; the D gene is possibly TRBD1 (5 bases). CDR3 size: 14 residues. V was cut by 2 bases and J by 3 bases, with 11 bases left in between. CDR1 and CDR2 (germline): SGHRS, YFSETQ. The CDR3 DNA follows: TGCGCCAGCAGCTTACTGGGGGTGGACACTGAAGCTTTCTTT. Protein: CASSLLGVDTEAFF.

This clonotype came up many times. The rearrangement uses TRBV7-3 and TRBJ2-1; TRBD2 aligns across 9 bases. The CDR3 loop spans 15 amino acids. Germline V gene lookup returns CDR1 SGHTA and CDR2 FQGTGA. Unmatched junction bases numbered 4, after V lost 1 base and J lost 6 bases. The CDR3 coding sequence is TGTGCCAGCAGCTTAATAGCGGGAGCCGTCAATGAGCAGTTCTTC. This gives the protein CASSLIAGAVNEQFF.

This clonotype was counted only a few times. The chain is built from TRBV18 and TRBJ2-3; D remains ambiguous. This CDR3 comprises 17 residues. Looked up from germline, CDR1 is KGHSH and CDR2 is LQKENI. Trimming cost V 2 bases and J 1 base, with 16 bases left between them. In nucleotides, the CDR3 is TGTGCCAGCTCACCAATCCCCCGGGTCGTCGGCACAGATACGCAGTATTTT. It yields the protein CASSPIPRVVGTDTQYF.

This clonotype was counted many times. This chain joins TRBV6-1 and TRBJ2-2, with D perhaps given as TRBD1 or TRBD2 (5 bases each). Germline V CDR1 and CDR2: MNHNS, SASEGT. V lost 6 bases and J lost 3, with 17 bases in between. The length of the CDR3 is 16 residues. CDR3 nucleotides: TGTGCCAGCAGGTTGAGGGACCGAACCCACACCGGGGAGCTGTTTTTT. It yields the protein CASRLRDRTHTGELFF.

This clonotype was seen ten or more times. This chain connects TRBV3-1 to TRBJ1-5; no reliable D call. V dropped 2 bases and J dropped 7 bases, with 12 bases sitting between them. The CDR3 is made up of 14 amino acids. Looked up from germline, CDR1 is LGHDT and CDR2 is YNNKEL (reference sequence). The CDR3 coding sequence is TGTGCCAGCAGCCAAAGGACTACGGCGCAGCCCCAGCATTTT. Its protein product is CASSQRTTAQPQHF.

The table lists this clonotype with a few counts. The rearrangement joins TRBV18 to TRBJ1-6; TRBD1 agrees at 9 bases. Germline CDR1 is KGHSH and CDR2 is LQKENI. The CDR3 totals 15 residues. V gave up 2 bases and J gave up 7 bases; unmatched junction bases: 3. The CDR3 DNA sequence: TGTGCCAGCTCACCAGGCGGGACAGGGAATTCACCCCTCCACTTT. This codes for CASSPGGTGNSPLHF.